These 21 T cell receptor beta chains were sequenced from one sample in a study of graft-versus-host responses after intestinal transplantation. This table comes from immunoSEQ multiplex PCR, and its TCRdb copy is limited to in-frame clones, with some not included. The table lists 90,000 to 130,000 clones, about 92% of them singletons. Their recognized antigens are unknown. The sequences come from unstimulated CD4+ T cells sorted from spleen or lymph node cells, collected before transplant. These receptors were collected from a human donor who was the organ donor for an intestinal transplant.

This clone was recorded once. The chain couples TRBV5-1 to TRBJ1-2; 11 bases line up with TRBD1. The CDR3 is made up of 13 amino acids. From germline, CDR1 is SGHRS and CDR2 YFSETQ. V lost 4 bases to trimming and J lost 8 bases; unmatched junction nucleotides: 4. CDR3: CASSRTGGEGYTF. CDR3 nucleotide sequence: TGCGCCAGCAGCAGGACAGGGGGCGAGGGCTACACCTTC.

The V gene is TRBV19, the J gene TRBJ2-3, with D perhaps TRBD1 (6 bases). Per the germline V gene, CDR1 is LNHDA and CDR2 is SQIVND (reference sequence). CDR3 length equals 14 residues. V lost 6 bases and J 7 bases, leaving 17 bases between the germline ends. The CDR3 bases are TGTGCCAGTAGCAAGACAGGTCAGGTGTATACGCAGTATTTT. Encoded protein: CASSKTGQVYTQYF.

The J gene is TRBJ1-4, the V gene TRBV25-1, with D unclear. V was pared by 5 bases and J by 4 bases, with 20 bases between. Per the germline V gene, CDR1 is MGHDK and CDR2 is SYGVNS. This CDR3 has 17 amino acids. The CDR3 here is CASSPPRLLEINEKLFF. CDR3 DNA: TGTGCCAGCAGTCCCCCGAGGCTCCTCGAAATTAATGAAAAACTGTTTTTT.

This clone turned up a few times. This sequence joins TRBV28 and TRBJ1-1; 8 nucleotides match TRBD1. The CDR3 loop spans 12 amino acids. Germline loops: CDR1 MDHEN, CDR2 SYDVKM. Trimming cost V 5 bases and J 9 bases; bases outside gene matches: 5. CDR3 bases: TGTGCCAGCAGTACCTGGACAGGGAAAGCTTTCTTT. It is translated as CASSTWTGKAFF. Filled out from reference TRBV28 and TRBJ1-1, the complete variable domain reads DVKVTQSSRYLVKRTGEKVFLECVQDMDHENMFWYRQDPGLGLRLIYFSYDVKMKEKGDIPEGYSVSREKKERFSLILESASTNQTSMYLCASSTWTGKAFFGQGTRLTVV.

The chain combines TRBV28 with TRBJ1-1; D possibly corresponds to TRBD1 (5 bases). CDR1 is MDHEN, CDR2 SYDVKM, per germline. V was clipped by 6 bases and J by 3 bases, with 11 bases between them. The CDR3 runs to 13 residues. The CDR3 here is CASSSGRHTEAFF. The DNA of the CDR3 is TGTGCCAGCAGCTCAGGGAGGCACACTGAAGCTTTCTTT.

CDR3 residues: CASSEGTGTYEQYF. CDR3 DNA: TGTGCCAGCAGTGAAGGGACAGGGACCTACGAGCAGTACTTC. The V gene is TRBV25-1, the J gene TRBJ2-7; 9 bases match TRBD1. In germline, CDR1 is MGHDK, CDR2 SYGVNS. CDR3 length: 14 amino acids. With 2 bases clipped from V and 2 bases from J, the junction kept 1 base outside the gene matches.

The genes are TRBV2 and TRBJ1-3; TRBD1 is a possible D gene (6 bases). V dropped 6 bases and J dropped 4 bases, with 13 bases sitting between them. Germline V CDR1 and CDR2: SNHLY, FYNNEI. The CDR3 has 14 residues. The CDR3 DNA reads as TGTGCCAGCAGCTTCAGGGGAGCGGGAAACACCATATATTTT. Translation: CASSFRGAGNTIYF. The whole variable domain, remainder taken from reference TRBV2 and TRBJ1-3, is EPEVTQTPSHQVTQMGQEVILRCVPISNHLYFYWYRQILGQKVEFLVSFYNNEISEKSEIFDDQFSVERPDGSNFTLKIRSTKLEDSAMYFCASSFRGAGNTIYFGEGSWLTVV.

The rearrangement uses TRBV28 and TRBJ2-7, with 7 bases fitting TRBD2. CDR3 length equals 14 residues. Germline V CDR1 and CDR2: MDHEN, SYDVKM. Unmatched junction bases numbered 8, after V lost 6 bases and J lost 3 bases. This CDR3 is CASSLSSGYYEQYF. CDR3 nucleotide sequence: TGTGCCAGCAGCCTCTCTAGCGGATACTACGAGCAGTACTTC. The whole variable domain, filled in from reference TRBV28 and TRBJ2-7, reads DVKVTQSSRYLVKRTGEKVFLECVQDMDHENMFWYRQDPGLGLRLIYFSYDVKMKEKGDIPEGYSVSREKKERFSLILESASTNQTSMYLCASSLSSGYYEQYFGPGTRLTVT.

The genes are TRBV7-2 and TRBJ2-7; 7 bases are shared with TRBD2. This CDR3 region has 14 residues. V shed 1 base, J shed 2 bases, and the junction held 2 bases outside the gene matches. The germline gives CDR1 SGHTA, CDR2 FQGNSA. CDR3 amino acids: CASSLGGLAYEQYF. CDR3 nucleotides: TGTGCCAGCAGCTTAGGTGGACTAGCCTACGAGCAGTACTTC.

V gene TRBV29-1 combines with J gene TRBJ2-7; D may be TRBD1 (6 bases). V lost 6 bases and J 6 bases, leaving 15 bases between the germline ends. This CDR3 is 12 amino acids long. CDR1 SQVTM and CDR2 ANQGSEA come from the germline V gene. The CDR3, as DNA: TGCAGCGTCAAAAGACAGGATTCCGAGCAGTACTTC. Its translation: CSVKRQDSEQYF.

This chain connects TRBV11-2 to TRBJ2-1; 11 nucleotides align to TRBD2. This CDR3 is 16 amino acids long. J gave up 4 bases and V 5 bases, and 7 bases lay outside the gene matches. CDR1 is SGHAT and CDR2 is FQNNGV in the germline V gene. The CDR3 DNA is TGTGCCAGCAGCCCACTAGCGGGAGTAGTTTACAATGAGCAGTTCTTC. Amino acids: CASSPLAGVVYNEQFF.

The chain joins TRBV6-1 to TRBJ2-1; the D gene could be TRBD1 or TRBD2 (5 bases each). This CDR3 contains 15 residues. Germline V CDR1 and CDR2: MNHNS, SASEGT. V was clipped by 3 bases and J by 6 bases, with 15 bases between them. The CDR3 region is CASSEGPSTGNEQFF. As DNA, the CDR3 is TGTGCCAGCAGTGAGGGACCGTCCACGGGCAATGAGCAGTTCTTC.

The chain employs TRBV6-1 and TRBJ1-4; no reliable D call. The CDR3 is 12 residues long. Trimming shortened V by 4 bases and J by 8 bases, and 8 bases separated the two germline ends. Germline V gives CDR1 MNHNS, CDR2 SASEGT. CDR3 residues: CASSAISEKLFF. The CDR3, as DNA: TGTGCCAGCAGTGCGATAAGCGAAAAACTGTTTTTT.

The V gene is TRBV10-3, the J gene TRBJ1-2; D may be TRBD1 (5 bases). CDR1 is ENHRY and CDR2 is SYGVKD in the germline V gene. Trimming pared 10 bases from V and 4 bases from J, leaving 19 bases between. This CDR3 region has 14 residues. For the CDR3, the DNA is TGTGCCACAGGGACGAGTCAGGATGCCTATGGCTACACCTTC. This translates into CATGTSQDAYGYTF.

CDR3 coding DNA: TGTGCCAGCGCAGGGAGGCACTACACCTTC. Its protein product is CASAGRHYTF. V and J are TRBV6-6 and TRBJ1-2; tentatively, D is TRBD1 (5 bases). Germline loops: CDR1 MNHNY, CDR2 SVGAGI (reference sequence). This CDR3 is 10 amino acids long. The germline V and J ends were trimmed by 8 bases and 10 bases, with 11 bases remaining between them.

The chain joins TRBV6-1 to TRBJ2-7; D is perhaps TRBD1 (6 bases). The CDR3 runs to 13 residues. V dropped 4 bases and J dropped 6 bases, with 13 bases sitting between them. The V gene's germline CDR1 is MNHNS and CDR2 SASEGT. CDR3 in DNA: TGTGCCAGCAGTGGAGCCAGGGGTGCCGAGCAGTACTTC. Translating it yields CASSGARGAEQYF.

On this clone: The junction does not match germline at one end; this may be a read error. This sequence joins TRBV10-2 and TRBJ2-5; TRBD2 matches 8 bases. Germline V lookup: CDR1 WSHSY, CDR2 SAAADI. The CDR3 loop spans 15 amino acids. The CDR3 region is CASSPGLVRREPQYF. CDR3 nucleotide sequence: TGCGCCAGCTCACCGGGACTAGTTCGTCGAGAGCCCCAGTACTTC.

In DNA, the CDR3 is TGTGCCAGCAGCTCCGACAACCATGAAGCTTTCTTT. It yields the protein CASSSDNHEAFF. The V call is TRBV11-3, the J call TRBJ1-1; D gene uncertain. The ends were cut back, 4 bases at V and 7 bases at J, with 10 bases in the middle. The germline CDR1 and CDR2 sequences are SGHNT and YENEEA. The CDR3 loop spans 12 amino acids.

The chain couples TRBV2 to TRBJ2-7, with 8 bases aligning to TRBD1. Losses at the gene ends were 6 bases for V and 1 base for J; bases not matched to a gene: 2. The CDR3 covers 13 residues. Germline CDR1 SNHLY, CDR2 FYNNEI. The CDR3 spells CASRDRDSYEQYF. CDR3 nucleotides: TGTGCCAGCAGGGACAGGGATTCCTACGAGCAGTACTTC.

The table lists this clone with a count of one. J is TRBJ2-2 and V is TRBV18; 14 bases map to TRBD2. Germline V CDR1 and CDR2: KGHSH, LQKENI. J gave up 6 bases and V 4 bases, and 7 bases lay outside the gene matches. This CDR3 region has 17 residues. CDR3 in amino acids: CASSRQQGLAGAGELFF. The DNA of the CDR3 is TGTGCCAGCTCACGGCAGCAGGGACTAGCGGGAGCCGGGGAGCTGTTTTTT.

The V call is TRBV29-1, the J call TRBJ2-3; TRBD1 aligns across 8 bases. CDR3 length equals 13 residues. The V and J ends lost 6 bases and 1 base, in that order; junction bases with no gene match: 3. Germline CDR1 is SQVTM and CDR2 is ANQGSEA. Here the CDR3 DNA reads TGCAGCGTCGAGACAGGGGGCACAGATACGCAGTATTTT. This gives the protein CSVETGGTDTQYF.